This T cell receptor (beta chain) appears in the sequencing data of a study of regulatory T cells in long-lasting Graves disease. Study-level background: Persistence in Graves' disease required over 5 years of antithyroid drugs plus positive TSH receptor antibodies.

The CDR3 spans 13 residues. J gave up 3 bases and V 8 bases, and 5 bases lay outside the gene matches. CDR1 is GTSNPN, CDR2 SVGIG, per germline (reference sequence). HTBI primers from iRepertoire and Arm-PCR of CDR3 regions yielded the TCR beta libraries. TCRdb re-analysed the multiplex PCR reads in MiXCR, keeping a single row per CDR3 protein. The sample lists over 650,000 distinct CDR3 sequences, around 30% seen once, with roughly 46% in the top ten. Time point specified: persistent/refractory GD, antithyroid drugs over 5 years with positive TRAb. Preparation of the TCR library used RNA extracted from PBMCs. In each case, Graves' disease was diagnosed per American Thyroid Association guidelines.

This rearrangement joins TRBV30 to TRBJ2-2; 8 nucleotides align to TRBD2. The source material was peripheral blood mononuclear cells (PBMCs), sampled when the disease was refractory, from a patient treated with antithyroid drugs. The sequence was collected from a female donor with Graves disease. In nucleotides, the CDR3 is TGTGCCCTACGGGGGGGAGACACCGGGGAGCTGTTTTTT. Translating it yields CALRGGDTGELFF.